This T cell receptor (beta chain) came from a study of long-term antiretroviral therapy in people with HIV. At the survey level, the v3.0 immunoSEQ assay was run. Roughly 35,000-50,000 T-cell genomes per sample were the sequencing target. Using immunoSEQ multiplex PCR, the repertoire was profiled, and TCRdb retains in-frame clones only, with some absent. This sample has 15,000 to 20,000 clones, with around 80% found just once. CDR3 length: 12 residues. CDR1 is MNHNY, CDR2 SVGAGI, per germline (reference sequence). V was clipped by 4 bases and J by 6 bases, with 10 bases between them. Study outcomes and limitations: Repertoires from HIV showed CDR3 length ranges narrower than those of controls.

Comments on this clone: The antigen is undetermined.

Sequenced here: unsorted PBMCs, sampled 0.1 years after starting antiretroviral therapy. The J gene is TRBJ2-7, the V gene TRBV6-6; D gene uncertain. The sequence was obtained from a young man with HIV. The CDR3 coding sequence is TGTGCCAGCAGTTCAAGCCAGTTCGAGCAGTACTTC. The encoded protein is CASSSSQFEQYF.